A single sample gave rise to the 14 T cell receptor beta chains below, sequenced in a study of cytomegalovirus exposure and HLA in healthy donors. Primers for the PCR totalled 60 Vbeta and 13 Jbeta. Profiled with immunoSEQ multiplex PCR; TCRdb holds only in-frame clones, not every one. The data show fewer than 250,000 clones, approximately 82% seen once. The sequencing sample was made of PBMCs. Source of these receptors: a man aged 18 to 30 in good health and CMV-seronegative.

The chain carries TRBV6-1 and TRBJ2-7; 8 bases map to TRBD1. Germline CDR1 MNHNS, CDR2 SASEGT. J was trimmed by 4 bases and V by 6 bases; bases with no gene match: 2. The CDR3 contains 12 residues. The CDR3 nucleotides are TGTGCCAGCAGAGGGACAGGTTACGAGCAGTACTTC. Its protein product is CASRGTGYEQYF.

The chain combines TRBV27 with TRBJ2-7, with TRBD1 matching 10 bases. The CDR3 runs 14 residues. CDR1 is MNHEY, CDR2 SMNVEV, per germline (reference sequence). J lost 7 bases, V lost 2 bases, and 5 bases had no gene match. CDR3 coding DNA: TGTGCCAGCAGTTTAGGACAGGGGGTCGGGGAGCAGTACTTC. Its protein product is CASSLGQGVGEQYF.

The V call is TRBV28, the J call TRBJ1-2, with 7 bases matching TRBD1. This CDR3 is built from 13 residues. Germline loops: CDR1 MDHEN, CDR2 SYDVKM. Losses at the gene ends were 4 bases for V and 8 bases for J; bases not matched to a gene: 7. The CDR3 loop reads CASSSLTGQGYTF. The CDR3 nucleotides read TGTGCCAGCAGTTCCTTGACAGGGCAAGGCTACACCTTC.

The chain links TRBV5-4 to TRBJ1-1; no firm D call. The germline V and J ends were trimmed by 0 bases and 1 base, with 7 bases remaining between them. Germline-derived CDR1 and CDR2 are SGHNT and YYREEE (reference sequence). The CDR3 spans 14 residues. CDR3 sequence: CASSLVSGNTEAFF. Written as DNA, the CDR3 is TGTGCCAGCAGCTTGGTGTCAGGGAACACTGAAGCTTTCTTT.

The chain couples TRBV7-6 to TRBJ2-7; 7 nucleotides align to TRBD1. The CDR3 contains 15 residues. V lost 1 base to trimming and J lost 6 bases; unmatched junction nucleotides: 9. Germline-derived CDR1 and CDR2 are SGHVS and FNYEAQ. The CDR3: CASSLDVTGYGEQYF. As DNA, the CDR3 is TGTGCCAGCAGCTTAGATGTGACAGGGTATGGCGAGCAGTACTTC.

The chain recombines TRBV14 with TRBJ2-3; 9 bases map to TRBD2. There are 16 residues in the CDR3. Germline CDR1 and CDR2: SGHDN and FVKESK. V gave up 3 bases and J gave up 2 bases; unmatched junction bases: 6. Here the CDR3 reads CASSHIAGASTDTQYF. The CDR3 DNA is TGTGCCAGCAGCCACATAGCGGGAGCCTCCACAGATACGCAGTATTTT.

This chain links TRBV30 with TRBJ2-7; D uncertain. V lost 1 base to trimming and J lost 4 bases, with 8 bases between them. Germline loops: CDR1 GTSNPN, CDR2 SVGIG (reference sequence). CDR3 size: 12 residues. The CDR3 region is CAWSAIGYEQYF. The CDR3 DNA is TGTGCCTGGAGTGCCATCGGGTACGAGCAGTACTTC.

This clone has just a few counts. The CDR3 reads CASSLTANTEAFF. The CDR3 coding sequence is TGTGCCAGCAGCTTGACAGCGAACACTGAAGCTTTCTTT. J is TRBJ1-1 and V is TRBV5-8; D is unresolved. The CDR3 consists of 13 residues. Germline lookup yields CDR1 SGHTS and CDR2 YDEGEE. V was shortened by 1 base and J by 1 base, with 5 bases between the two germline ends.

The genes are TRBV5-1 and TRBJ2-3, with 12 bases lining up with TRBD2. The J segment lost 7 bases and the V segment lost 2 bases, leaving 5 bases of the junction unmatched. Per the germline V gene, CDR1 is SGHRS and CDR2 is YFSETQ. The CDR3 runs to 15 residues. The CDR3 DNA reads TGCGCCAGCAGCTTTTCTAGCGGGAGGGTAAATACGCAGTATTTT. Its protein product is CASSFSSGRVNTQYF. Full variable domain (missing parts from reference TRBV5-1 and TRBJ2-3): KAGVTQTPRYLIKTRGQQVTLSCSPISGHRSVSWYQQTPGQGLQFLFEYFSETQRNKGNFPGRFSGRQFSNSRSEMNVSTLELGDSALYLCASSFSSGRVNTQYFGPGTRLTVL.

The rearrangement links TRBV2 to TRBJ2-3; TRBD1 agrees at 7 bases. The V gene's germline CDR1 is SNHLY and CDR2 FYNNEI. The trim removed 10 bases at V and 4 bases at J, leaving 5 bases unmatched. The CDR3 spans 12 residues. For the CDR3, the DNA is TGTGCCACTACAGGGGAAGCAGATACGCAGTATTTT. Translation gives CATTGEADTQYF.

The chain is built from TRBV30 and TRBJ2-2; a possible D gene is TRBD2 (6 bases). Germline V lookup: CDR1 GTSNPN, CDR2 SVGIG (reference sequence). The CDR3 contains 15 residues. The V end was cut by 3 bases, the J end by 9 bases, with 20 bases between. CDR3 sequence (DNA): TGTGCCTGGAGCGATAACAACCCGGGAGCCCGGGAGCTGTTTTTT. It codes for CAWSDNNPGARELFF.

As to this clone: Other DNA sequences from this sample encode an identical CDR3 as well. The V gene is TRBV9, the J gene TRBJ2-1, with 7 bases lining up with TRBD2. Per the germline V gene, CDR1 is SGDLS and CDR2 is YYNGEE. The CDR3 spans 15 residues. V was clipped by 0 bases and J by 4 bases; unmatched bases: 4. CDR3 nucleotide sequence: TGTGCCAGCAGCGTAGGGGCGGGAGCGTACAATGAGCAGTTCTTC. Translating gives CASSVGAGAYNEQFF. The full variable domain, in which reference TRBV9 and TRBJ2-1 provide the parts outside the CDR3, is DSGVTQTPKHLITATGQRVTLRCSPRSGDLSVYWYQQSLDQGLQFLIQYYNGEERAKGNILERFSAQQFPDLHSELNLSSLELGDSALYFCASSVGAGAYNEQFFGPGTRLTVL.

The chain combines TRBV6-6 with TRBJ1-2; D may be TRBD1 (6 bases). This CDR3 is 14 amino acids long. The germline V gene has CDR1 MNHNY and CDR2 SVGAGI (reference sequence). The germline V and J ends were trimmed by 5 bases and 6 bases, with 16 bases remaining between them. The CDR3 DNA reads as TGTGCCAGCAGTCCAGTCTACAGGGAAGATGGCTACACCTTC. Protein: CASSPVYREDGYTF.

J is TRBJ1-1 and V is TRBV4-1, with unresolved D. Trimming left V 0 bases short and J 10 bases short, with 9 bases between. The CDR3 is 12 residues long. The V gene's germline CDR1 is MGHRA and CDR2 YSYEKL. The CDR3 coding sequence is TGCGCCAGCAGCCAAGATGACCGCGGAGCTTTCTTT. The encoded protein is CASSQDDRGAFF.